This T cell receptor beta chain was profiled in a study of cytomegalovirus exposure and HLA in healthy donors. Primers included in the PCR were 60 Vbeta and 13 Jbeta primers. Only in-frame clones appear in the TCRdb table, and some are missing; sequencing was by immunoSEQ multiplex PCR. The sample consists of about 130,000 clones, roughly four fifths of them appearing once. The CDR3 is 13 amino acids. Trimming took off 8 bases at V and 0 bases at J, with 5 bases between the two ends. Germline V gene sequence: CDR1 LNHDA, CDR2 SQIVND (reference sequence). What was sequenced was PBMCs. V is TRBV19 and J is TRBJ2-6; D might be TRBD2 (5 bases). The sequence came from a woman aged 45-65 years in good health and CMV-seropositive. This chain's CDR3 is CASRDSGANVLTF. CDR3 DNA sequence: TGTGCCAGTCGGGACTCTGGGGCCAACGTCCTGACTTTC.